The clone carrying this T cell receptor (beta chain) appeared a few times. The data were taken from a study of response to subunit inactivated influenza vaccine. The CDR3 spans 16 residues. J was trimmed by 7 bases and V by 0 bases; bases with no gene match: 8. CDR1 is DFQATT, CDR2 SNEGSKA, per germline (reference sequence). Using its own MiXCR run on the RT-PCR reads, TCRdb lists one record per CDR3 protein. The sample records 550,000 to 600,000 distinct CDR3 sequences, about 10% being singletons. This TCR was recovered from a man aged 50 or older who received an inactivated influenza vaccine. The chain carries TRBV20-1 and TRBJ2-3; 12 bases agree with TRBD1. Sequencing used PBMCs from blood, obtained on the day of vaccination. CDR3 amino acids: CSARDPGQGAIHTQYF. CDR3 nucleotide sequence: TGCAGTGCTAGAGATCCGGGACAGGGGGCAATTCATACGCAGTATTTT.